One sample yielded the 8 T cell receptor beta chains listed below, sequenced in a study of blood T cell repertoires in COVID-19 (dated by TCRdb to 2018 to 2020). The library was built by means of the immunoSEQ multiplex PCR assay. In its TCRdb copy, this immuneACCESS table keeps in-frame sequences only and misses some clones. Where compared with another copy, unresolved V genes explain less than half of these, and the others have no known cause. For this sample there are around 200,000 clones; 88% appear just once. Of the sample, about 1.7% falls within the top ten clones. Sequenced: peripheral blood. The receptors stem from a man between 18 and 29 years old with active or convalescent COVID-19.

This sequence joins TRBV7-8 and TRBJ2-7; 8 bases line up with TRBD2. The V and J ends lost 3 bases and 2 bases, in that order; junction bases with no gene match: 6. The CDR3 covers 15 residues. The germline V gene encodes CDR1 SGHVS and CDR2 FQNEAQ. The CDR3 spells CASSFKREPTYEQYF. As DNA, the CDR3 is TGTGCCAGCAGCTTCAAGCGGGAGCCCACCTACGAGCAGTACTTC.

The chain employs TRBV7-2 and TRBJ2-2; D unclear. Germline CDR1 is SGHTA and CDR2 is FQGNSA. With 6 bases removed from V and 2 bases from J, the gap between germline ends came to 10 bases. The CDR3 contains 14 residues. CDR3 amino acids: CASRRLPNTGELFF. In DNA form, the CDR3 reads TGTGCCAGCAGAAGACTTCCTAACACCGGGGAGCTGTTTTTT. The variable domain in full, completed from reference TRBV7-2 and TRBJ2-2, reads GAGVSQSPSNKVTEKGKDVELRCDPISGHTALYWYRQSLGQGLEFLIYFQGNSAPDKSGLPSDRFSAERTGGSVSTLTIQRTQQEDSAVYLCASRRLPNTGELFFGEGSRLTVL.

The chain uses TRBV5-4 and TRBJ2-1, with a tentative D call TRBD2 (5 bases). V was trimmed by 0 bases and J by 7 bases, leaving 17 bases between them. From germline, CDR1 is SGHNT and CDR2 YYREEE (reference sequence). This CDR3 contains 16 residues. Here the CDR3 reads CASSLGTSWPANEQFF. The CDR3 nucleotides are TGTGCCAGCAGCTTGGGGACTTCTTGGCCTGCGAATGAGCAGTTCTTC.

This chain links TRBV5-4 with TRBJ1-6; D may be TRBD1 (5 bases). This CDR3 comprises 13 residues. Per the germline V gene, CDR1 is SGHNT and CDR2 is YYREEE (reference sequence). Trimming left V 1 base short and J 9 bases short, with 8 bases between. CDR3 sequence reads: CASSLLGASPLHF. The CDR3 DNA follows: TGTGCCAGCAGCTTGCTTGGGGCTTCACCCCTCCACTTT.

The chain carries TRBV28 and TRBJ2-7; possibly TRBD2 for D (6 bases). CDR1 is MDHEN and CDR2 is SYDVKM in the germline V gene. The CDR3 covers 16 residues. V was clipped by 4 bases and J by 2 bases, with 18 bases between them. CDR3 amino acids: CASSSREARAPYEQYF. The CDR3 coding sequence is TGTGCCAGCAGTTCAAGGGAGGCCAGGGCCCCCTACGAGCAGTACTTC.

The V and J genes are TRBV4-1 and TRBJ2-5; D unclear. CDR1 and CDR2 (germline): MGHRA, YSYEKL. The CDR3 has 14 amino acids. The V and J ends lost 0 bases and 2 bases respectively, with 7 bases between them. CDR3 sequence reads: CASSQEPRQETQYF. The CDR3 DNA sequence: TGCGCCAGCAGCCAAGAACCCAGACAAGAGACCCAGTACTTC.

This clone was recorded only once. The genes are TRBV5-1 and TRBJ2-3, with 11 bases lining up with TRBD2. The V segment lost 0 bases and the J segment 1 base; nucleotides outside the gene matches: 1. There are 16 residues in the CDR3. Germline CDR1 reads SGHRS; CDR2 reads YFSETQ. The CDR3 nucleotides read TGCGCCAGCAGCTTGGTACTAGCGGGAGGCACAGATACGCAGTATTTT. Protein sequence: CASSLVLAGGTDTQYF.

The gene calls are TRBV3-1 (or the pseudogene TRBV3-2) and TRBJ2-2; 9 positions agree with TRBD2. The CDR3 loop spans 16 amino acids. V gave up 4 bases and J gave up 6 bases; unmatched junction bases: 9. CDR1 and CDR2 (germline): LGHDT, YNNKEL (reference sequence). DNA of the CDR3: TGTGCCAGCAGCCCCGCTTTAGCGGGAGTATCCGGGGAGCTGTTTTTT. It is translated as CASSPALAGVSGELFF.